This T cell receptor (beta chain) was documented in a study of blood T cells in healthy people across ages. Healthy Caucasian individuals from Russia aged about 6 to 100 served as donors. This clonotype appeared a few times. Sample-barcoded 5' priming and a J-beta primer mix drove a second PCR of roughly 6 to 12 cycles. TCRdb independently ran MiXCR on the 5' RACE reads; one entry per CDR3 protein. The sample lists 1.5 million to 2 million distinct CDR3 sequences; 28% were seen once. CDR3 length: 16 amino acids. Trimming stripped 0 bases from V and 7 bases from J, with 16 bases between. Germline assignment: CDR1 MNHEY and CDR2 SVGEGT.

The sequencing input was blood. The sequence came from a woman aged 25 to 39 in good health. This sequence joins TRBV6-2 or TRBV6-3 and TRBJ2-1, with D perhaps TRBD2 (6 bases). CDR3 protein: CASSYSRGARGNEQFF. The CDR3 DNA reads TGTGCCAGCAGTTACTCGCGCGGGGCCCGGGGGAATGAGCAGTTCTTC.